What follows is one TCR beta chain and its context. Cells were sorted from thawed PBMC rested overnight and stained with GMM-loaded CD1B tetramer, viability dye and anti-CD3. C32 glucose monomycolate from Rhodococcus equi was loaded onto the CD1B tetramers. PBMC for tetramer sorting were first depleted of CD14-expressing monocytes. The data originate from a study of T cells in tuberculosis. The V gene's germline CDR1 is SGDLS and CDR2 YYNGEE. J lost 1 base, V lost 3 bases, and 1 base had no gene match. The CDR3 is 15 residues long. Sequencing of TCR-alpha and TCR-beta chains was unpaired. Data came from immunoSEQ multiplex PCR; TCRdb stores just in-frame clones and leaves some out. The data hold 70,000 to 95,000 clones, with approximately 91% observed a single time.

The sample consisted of CD1b-GMM tetramer-negative cells sorted from PBMCs. This sequence was found in an adult woman with latent tuberculosis. The chain carries TRBV9 and TRBJ2-5; 12 bases are shared with TRBD2. CDR3 nucleotides: TGTGCCAGCAGCGCTAGCGGGGGGGCCCAAGAGACCCAGTACTTC. Translating it yields CASSASGGAQETQYF. Based on the CDR3 plus reference TRBV9 and TRBJ2-5, the full variable domain is DSGVTQTPKHLITATGQRVTLRCSPRSGDLSVYWYQQSLDQGLQFLIQYYNGEERAKGNILERFSAQQFPDLHSELNLSSLELGDSALYFCASSASGGAQETQYFGPGTRLLVL.